The sequence of this T cell receptor (beta chain) was determined in a study of T cell repertoires in cytomegalovirus infection. TCRdb called the reads again in MiXCR, with one record for every CDR3 protein. Altogether about 6,100 distinct CDR3 sequences are present, 50% to 55% being singletons, with the ten largest covering more than 80%. The CDR3 has 19 residues. CDR1 and CDR2 (germline): SGHTA, FQGNSA. J was trimmed by 7 bases and V by 6 bases; bases with no gene match: 23. A note on this clonotype: Antigen: not known.

The rearrangement uses TRBV7-2 and TRBJ2-5; the match to TRBD2 covers 10 bases. Sequenced material: PBMCs, sequenced either directly or after in vitro stimulation (not recorded which). The receptor was derived from a human donor in good health (CMV status not recorded). Some clones in this sample may be carry-over from other donors' samples. This chain's CDR3 is CASRLRGASGRPEGGTQYF. The CDR3 DNA is TGTGCCAGCAGGTTACGAGGAGCTAGCGGGAGACCCGAAGGGGGGACCCAGTACTTC.